The clone carrying this TCR beta chain was seen at least ten times. Its antigen is currently unknown. The data were obtained in a study of CD8 T cells in ankylosing spondylitis. Study outcomes and limitations: Blood of patients with ankylosing spondylitis appeared to be characterized by a TCR beta motif of seven or eight highly homologous variants.

Quantitative 5'-RACE with molecular barcodes generated TCR beta libraries. One entry per CDR3 protein, called by TCRdb with MiXCR from the 5' RACE reads. Of roughly 700,000 distinct CDR3 sequences in the sample, roughly 19% are singletons; the top ten hold approximately 18%. The V and J ends lost 0 bases and 7 bases respectively, with 14 bases between them. The CDR3 covers 14 residues. Germline loops: CDR1 SGHRS, CDR2 YFSETQ. The sequenced sample consisted of blood, either unsorted or a sorted T cell fraction (not recorded which). The J gene is TRBJ2-7, the V gene TRBV5-1; D is perhaps TRBD1 or TRBD2 (5 bases each). The TCR originated in a male donor with ankylosing spondylitis. CDR3 coding DNA: TGCGCCAGCAGCTTGGCTCACAGGACGGGGGAGCAGTACTTC. As protein: CASSLAHRTGEQYF.